The next 28 T cell receptor beta chains were all read from a single sample in a study of blood T cell repertoires in COVID-19. This table comes from immunoSEQ multiplex PCR, and its TCRdb copy is limited to in-frame clones, with some not included. The sample shows 65,000 or so clones, over 70% of them seen only once. The sequenced sample consisted of peripheral blood. The receptors here all came from a man aged 30-40 years with COVID-19, enrolled during active disease.

V and J are TRBV6-1 and TRBJ2-3, with TRBD2 matching 10 bases. The trim removed 1 base at V and 1 base at J, leaving 11 bases unmatched. This CDR3 region has 19 residues. Germline V gives CDR1 MNHNS, CDR2 SASEGT. The DNA of the CDR3 is TGTGCCAGCAGTGAAGGCTTAAACCCACTAGCGGGGCGCACAGATACGCAGTATTTT. Translation gives CASSEGLNPLAGRTDTQYF.

The rearrangement uses TRBV10-2 and TRBJ1-5, with D unclear. From germline, CDR1 is WSHSY and CDR2 SAAADI. The germline V and J ends were trimmed by 3 bases and 7 bases, with 10 bases remaining between them. CDR3 size: 13 residues. The CDR3 bases are TGCGCCAGCAGTGAAAACACGGGGCAGCCCCAGCATTTT. Protein product: CASSENTGQPQHF.

This clone was observed once. This chain uses TRBV28 with TRBJ1-6, with 8 nucleotides matching TRBD1. The CDR3 runs to 15 residues. V lost 6 bases, J lost 5 bases, and 6 bases stayed unmatched. Germline V gene data show CDR1 as MDHEN and CDR2 as SYDVKM. CDR3 sequence reads: CASSSDRGDNSPLHF. The CDR3 coding sequence is TGTGCCAGCAGCTCCGACAGGGGTGATAATTCACCCCTCCACTTT.

The rearrangement links TRBV19 to TRBJ1-5, with D maybe TRBD1 (5 bases). CDR3 length: 14 amino acids. Germline assignment: CDR1 LNHDA and CDR2 SQIVND (reference sequence). V lost 6 bases and J lost 4, with 13 bases in between. In nucleotides, the CDR3 is TGTGCCAGTAGAGCCGGGGGGAGGAATCAGCCCCAGCATTTT. This codes for CASRAGGRNQPQHF.

V usage is TRBV5-1 and J usage is TRBJ2-3, with 7 positions matching TRBD1. Germline V CDR1 and CDR2: SGHRS, YFSETQ. CDR3 length: 15 residues. The V gene end was trimmed by 7 bases and the J gene end by 2 bases; junction bases not matched to a gene: 10. The CDR3 sequence: CASQGVLVFTDTQYF. The CDR3 DNA follows: TGCGCCAGCCAGGGGGTCTTGGTATTCACAGATACGCAGTATTTT.

The genes are TRBV29-1 and TRBJ1-2; 9 bases are a match to TRBD1. V lost 7 bases to trimming and J lost 3 bases; unmatched junction nucleotides: 6. The CDR3 spans 13 residues. Germline CDR1 reads SQVTM; CDR2 reads ANQGSEA. The CDR3 loop is CSGWTGADYGYTF. CDR3 nucleotides: TGCAGCGGGTGGACAGGGGCAGACTATGGCTACACCTTC.

The table lists this clone with many counts. The chain recombines TRBV6-1 with TRBJ2-1, with a tentative D call TRBD1 (5 bases). The CDR3 length is 15 residues. V shed 1 base and J shed 7 bases, with 14 bases lying between them. Germline CDR1 MNHNS, CDR2 SASEGT. The CDR3 is CASSEEEAGSNEQFF. In nucleotides, the CDR3 is TGTGCCAGCAGTGAAGAGGAAGCAGGGTCGAATGAGCAGTTCTTC.

The chain recombines TRBV19 with TRBJ1-1, with D perhaps matching TRBD1 (5 bases). The ends were cut back, 3 bases at V and 0 bases at J, with 11 bases in the middle. This CDR3 spans 15 amino acids. Germline V lookup: CDR1 LNHDA, CDR2 SQIVND (reference sequence). In DNA, the CDR3 is TGTGCCAGTAGTATGTATGACAGCATGAACACTGAAGCTTTCTTT. It is translated as CASSMYDSMNTEAFF.

V and J are TRBV25-1 and TRBJ2-5; perhaps TRBD1 as D (7 bases). Germline V gene data show CDR1 as MGHDK and CDR2 as SYGVNS. V gave up 4 bases and J gave up 0 bases, with 15 bases separating them. The length of the CDR3 is 16 residues. The CDR3 protein is CASSGGDRMYQETQYF. CDR3 coding DNA: TGTGCCAGCAGTGGCGGGGACAGAATGTACCAAGAGACCCAGTACTTC.

The V gene is TRBV2, the J gene TRBJ1-1, with D perhaps matching TRBD1 (5 bases). Trimming left V 3 bases short and J 10 bases short, with 9 bases between. Germline CDR1 and CDR2: SNHLY and FYNNEI. The CDR3 is 11 amino acids. The DNA for the CDR3 is TGTGCCAGCAGTGACAGGGTGGGAGCTTTCTTT. It is translated as CASSDRVGAFF.

The rearrangement uses TRBV29-1 and TRBJ2-5; 9 bases align to TRBD2. Germline V lookup: CDR1 SQVTM, CDR2 ANQGSEA. Trimming cost V 2 bases and J 3 bases; bases outside gene matches: 7. The CDR3 extends over 15 amino acids. The CDR3 sequence is CSVEIAGDLKETQYF. The CDR3 DNA reads TGCAGCGTTGAAATAGCGGGAGACCTCAAAGAGACCCAGTACTTC.

This sequence joins TRBV30 and TRBJ1-1; D unclear. Germline V gene lookup returns CDR1 GTSNPN and CDR2 SVGIG (reference sequence). The V and J ends lost 5 bases and 0 bases respectively, with 13 bases between them. This CDR3 is 14 amino acids long. The CDR3 nucleotides are TGTGCCTGGGTACCCTCGACACTGAACACTGAAGCTTTCTTT. The encoded protein is CAWVPSTLNTEAFF. The full variable domain, with the rest looked up from reference TRBV30 and TRBJ1-1, is SQTIHQWPATLVQPVGSPLSLECTVEGTSNPNLYWYRQAAGRGLQLLFYSVGIGQISSEVPQNLSASRPQDRQFILSSKKLLLSDSGFYLCAWVPSTLNTEAFFGQGTRLTVV.

J is TRBJ2-1 and V is TRBV4-3; 13 bases are a match to TRBD2. V was clipped by 5 bases and J by 6 bases; unmatched bases: 13. The CDR3 is made up of 18 amino acids. Looked up from germline, CDR1 is LGHNA and CDR2 is YSLEER. The CDR3 DNA reads TGCGCCAGCAGCACCCGACTAGCGGGAGGCTCCCTCCCCAATGAGCAGTTCTTC. It codes for CASSTRLAGGSLPNEQFF.

V and J are TRBV10-3 and TRBJ2-1; tentatively, D is TRBD2 (5 bases). V lost 3 bases, J lost 10 bases, and 16 bases lay in between. This CDR3 has 14 amino acids. Germline V gene sequence: CDR1 ENHRY, CDR2 SYGVKD. The CDR3 loop reads CAISESTSYFEQFF. Here the CDR3 DNA reads TGTGCCATCAGTGAATCTACTAGTTATTTCGAGCAGTTCTTC.

The chain joins TRBV5-4 to TRBJ2-7, with TRBD1 matching 8 bases. This CDR3 contains 14 residues. The ends lost 5 bases at V and 0 bases at J; junction bases unmatched: 4. The V gene's germline CDR1 is SGHNT and CDR2 YYREEE (reference sequence). The CDR3 protein is CASRRDRSSYEQYF. CDR3 bases: TGTGCCAGCAGGCGGGACAGGAGCTCCTACGAGCAGTACTTC.

This chain uses TRBV3-1 (or the pseudogene TRBV3-2) with TRBJ1-2; TRBD1 agrees at 7 bases. The CDR3 contains 15 residues. Germline CDR1 is LGHDT and CDR2 is YNNKEL (reference sequence). V gave up 2 bases and J gave up 0 bases; unmatched junction bases: 3. The CDR3 nucleotides are TGTGCCAGCAGCCAAAGGACAGGAGCTAACTATGGCTACACCTTC. Protein sequence: CASSQRTGANYGYTF.

J is TRBJ2-1 and V is TRBV11-2; 11 bases are shared with TRBD2. The CDR3 length is 18 residues. The germline V gene encodes CDR1 SGHAT and CDR2 FQNNGV. The V segment lost 1 base and the J segment 4 bases; nucleotides outside the gene matches: 9. The CDR3 sequence: CASSLVIAGGPVYNEQFF. CDR3 bases: TGTGCCAGCAGCTTAGTAATAGCGGGAGGGCCAGTATACAATGAGCAGTTCTTC.

The V gene is TRBV2, the J gene TRBJ1-1, with TRBD1 as a possible D gene (5 bases). This CDR3 is built from 14 residues. From germline, CDR1 is SNHLY and CDR2 FYNNEI. Deletions cut 6 bases from V and 0 bases from J, with 11 bases between. The CDR3: CASSQDSMNTEAFF. CDR3 nucleotides: TGTGCCAGCAGCCAAGACAGTATGAACACTGAAGCTTTCTTT.

This clone was recorded many times. The rearrangement joins TRBV7-8 to TRBJ2-7, with D tentatively TRBD2 (6 bases). Trimming shortened V by 8 bases and J by 6 bases, and 14 bases separated the two germline ends. CDR1 SGHVS and CDR2 FQNEAQ come from the germline V gene. This CDR3 contains 12 residues. The CDR3 DNA sequence: TGTGCCAGCGGCCCGCGGGGCGGCGAGCAGTACTTC. Its protein product is CASGPRGGEQYF.

The genes are TRBV28 and TRBJ2-7, with D possibly matching TRBD1 (5 bases). The CDR3 is 14 residues long. Germline values: CDR1 MDHEN, CDR2 SYDVKM. The ends were cut back, 1 base at V and 0 bases at J, with 7 bases in the middle. In nucleotides, the CDR3 is TGTGCCAGCAGTTTATTGCAGGGCTCCTACGAGCAGTACTTC. This translates into CASSLLQGSYEQYF. Combining the CDR3 with reference TRBV28 and TRBJ2-7 gives the whole variable domain DVKVTQSSRYLVKRTGEKVFLECVQDMDHENMFWYRQDPGLGLRLIYFSYDVKMKEKGDIPEGYSVSREKKERFSLILESASTNQTSMYLCASSLLQGSYEQYFGPGTRLTVT.

The chain combines TRBV6-5 with TRBJ2-7; TRBD1 agrees at 7 bases. The length of the CDR3 is 15 residues. V lost 2 bases and J lost 2; bases outside the gene matches: 6. The germline gives CDR1 MNHEY, CDR2 SVGAGI. CDR3 residues: CASSYGPDRAYEQYF. As DNA, the CDR3 is TGTGCCAGCAGTTACGGGCCCGACAGGGCCTACGAGCAGTACTTC.

The chain carries TRBV7-9 and TRBJ1-2; no clear D gene. Trimming took off 4 bases at V and 4 bases at J, with 10 bases between the two ends. The CDR3 is 13 amino acids. Germline V gives CDR1 SEHNR, CDR2 FQNEAQ (reference sequence). The CDR3 DNA is TGTGCCAGCAGCTACCAAGAGGGCTATGGCTACACCTTC. The encoded protein is CASSYQEGYGYTF.

The chain recombines TRBV18 with TRBJ1-6; 10 bases fit TRBD1. After removal of 2 bases from V and 13 bases from J, the junction contained 5 bases not matched to a gene. CDR3 length: 14 amino acids. Germline V gene sequence: CDR1 KGHSH, CDR2 LQKENI. CDR3 nucleotide sequence: TGTGCCAGCTCACCAGGGACAGGGGCGAGGCCCCTCCACTTT. It yields the protein CASSPGTGARPLHF. The full variable domain, with the rest looked up from reference TRBV18 and TRBJ1-6, is NAGVMQNPRHLVRRRGQEARLRCSPMKGHSHVYWYRQLPEEGLKFMVYLQKENIIDESGMPKERFSAEFPKEGPSILRIQQVVRGDSAAYFCASSPGTGARPLHFGNGTRLTVT.

The chain joins TRBV7-8 to TRBJ2-7; TRBD2 aligns across 7 bases. The CDR3 covers 17 residues. V shed 1 base and J 1 base; nucleotides not matched to a gene: 10. CDR1 and CDR2 from the germline V gene are SGHVS and FQNEAQ. In nucleotides, the CDR3 is TGTGCCAGCAGCTTAGGCGGGAGACCCGGACTTTCCTACGAGCAGTACTTC. Translating gives CASSLGGRPGLSYEQYF. Full variable domain (outside the CDR3, taken from reference TRBV7-8 and TRBJ2-7): GAGVSQSPRYKVAKRGQDVALRCDPISGHVSLFWYQQALGQGPEFLTYFQNEAQLDKSGLPSDRFFAERPEGSVSTLKIQRTQQEDSAVYLCASSLGGRPGLSYEQYFGPGTRLTVT.

This chain joins TRBV28 and TRBJ1-2; 8 bases line up with TRBD1. The CDR3 runs to 15 residues. Germline CDR1 is MDHEN and CDR2 is SYDVKM. V dropped 2 bases and J dropped 4; count of bases not matched to a gene: 6. CDR3 region: CASSLPRGLTYGYTF. The CDR3 coding sequence is TGTGCCAGCAGTTTACCCAGGGGGCTGACCTATGGCTACACCTTC.

This chain connects TRBV6-2 or TRBV6-3 to TRBJ1-1, with a possible D match to TRBD1 (6 bases). V lost 5 bases and J 7 bases, leaving 11 bases between the germline ends. Per germline, CDR1 MNHEY and CDR2 SVGEGT. The CDR3 extends over 12 amino acids. CDR3 nucleotides: TGTGCCAGCAGTCGGGCGACAGGTGAAGCTTTCTTT. Amino acids: CASSRATGEAFF.

V and J are TRBV5-6 and TRBJ2-5; tentatively, D is TRBD2 (6 bases). Trimming took off 5 bases at V and 2 bases at J, with 19 bases between the two ends. The length of the CDR3 is 16 residues. Germline assignment: CDR1 SGHDT and CDR2 YYEEEE. The CDR3 DNA follows: TGTGCCAGCAGGCACTCAGTAGGGACTTTTCAAGAGACCCAGTACTTC. Amino acid sequence: CASRHSVGTFQETQYF.

This clone was counted once. V and J are TRBV18 and TRBJ1-3, with unresolved D. Trimming stripped 3 bases from V and 0 bases from J, with 9 bases between. The CDR3 contains 15 residues. Germline CDR1 and CDR2: KGHSH and LQKENI. The CDR3 protein is CASSPSSSSGNTIYF. The CDR3 region has the DNA TGTGCCAGCTCACCGTCGTCTAGCTCTGGAAACACCATATATTTT.